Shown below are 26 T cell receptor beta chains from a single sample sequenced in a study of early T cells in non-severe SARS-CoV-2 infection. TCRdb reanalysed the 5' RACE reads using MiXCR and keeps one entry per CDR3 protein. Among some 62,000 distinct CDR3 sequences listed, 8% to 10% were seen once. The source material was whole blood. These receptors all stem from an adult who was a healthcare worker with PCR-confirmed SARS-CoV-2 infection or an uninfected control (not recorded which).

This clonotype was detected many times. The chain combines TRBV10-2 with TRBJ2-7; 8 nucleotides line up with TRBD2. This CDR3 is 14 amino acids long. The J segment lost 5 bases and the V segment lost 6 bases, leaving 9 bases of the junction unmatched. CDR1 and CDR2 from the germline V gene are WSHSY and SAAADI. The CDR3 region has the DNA TGCGCCAGCAGAGTGGGGCTAGCGGGTGACGAGCAGTACGTC. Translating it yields CASRVGLAGDEQYV.

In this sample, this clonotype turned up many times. CDR3 coding DNA: TGTGCCAGCAGCCGACAGGGGAACACTGAAGCTTTCTTT. As protein: CASSRQGNTEAFF. The V and J genes are TRBV7-9 and TRBJ1-1; TRBD1 matches at 7 bases. Unmatched junction bases numbered 1, after V lost 5 bases and J lost 1 base. The CDR3 sequence is 13 residues long. Germline CDR1 and CDR2: SEHNR and FQNEAQ (reference sequence).

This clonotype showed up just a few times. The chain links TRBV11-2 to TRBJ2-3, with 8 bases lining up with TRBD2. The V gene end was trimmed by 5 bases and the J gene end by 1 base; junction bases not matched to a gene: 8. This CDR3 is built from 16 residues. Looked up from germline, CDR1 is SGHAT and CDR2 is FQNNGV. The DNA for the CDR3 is TGTGCCAGCAGCCAAATACGGGGGGGCGGCACAGATACGCAGTATTTT. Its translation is CASSQIRGGGTDTQYF.

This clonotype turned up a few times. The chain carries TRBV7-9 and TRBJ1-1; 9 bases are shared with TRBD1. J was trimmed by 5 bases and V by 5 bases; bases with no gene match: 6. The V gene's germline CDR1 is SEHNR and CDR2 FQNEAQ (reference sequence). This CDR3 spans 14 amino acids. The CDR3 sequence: CASSLRDRVTEAFF. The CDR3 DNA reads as TGTGCCAGCAGCCTCCGGGACAGGGTGACTGAAGCTTTCTTT. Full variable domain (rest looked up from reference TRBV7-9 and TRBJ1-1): DTGVSQNPRHKITKRGQNVTFRCDPISEHNRLYWYRQTLGQGPEFLTYFQNEAQLEKSRLLSDRFSAERPKGSFSTLEIQRTEQGDSAMYLCASSLRDRVTEAFFGQGTRLTVV.

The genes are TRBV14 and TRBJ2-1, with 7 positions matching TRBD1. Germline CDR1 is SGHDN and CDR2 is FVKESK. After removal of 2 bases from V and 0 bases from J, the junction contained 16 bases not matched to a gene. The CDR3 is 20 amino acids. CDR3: CASSQLYDFGDRVSYNEQFF. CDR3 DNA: TGTGCCAGCAGCCAACTCTACGACTTTGGTGACAGGGTCTCCTACAATGAGCAGTTCTTC.

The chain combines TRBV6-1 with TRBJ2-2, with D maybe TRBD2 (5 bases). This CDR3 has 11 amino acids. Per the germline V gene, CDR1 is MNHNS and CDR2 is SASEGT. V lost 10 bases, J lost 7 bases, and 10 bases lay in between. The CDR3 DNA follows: TGTGCCACCGGGAACGACGGGGAGCTGTTTTTT. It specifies CATGNDGELFF.

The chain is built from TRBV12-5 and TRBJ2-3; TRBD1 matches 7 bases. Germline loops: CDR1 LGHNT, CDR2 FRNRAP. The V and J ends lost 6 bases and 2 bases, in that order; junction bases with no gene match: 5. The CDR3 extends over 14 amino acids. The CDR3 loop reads CASGTGQHTDTQYF. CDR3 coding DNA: TGTGCTAGTGGGACGGGACAGCACACAGATACGCAGTATTTT.

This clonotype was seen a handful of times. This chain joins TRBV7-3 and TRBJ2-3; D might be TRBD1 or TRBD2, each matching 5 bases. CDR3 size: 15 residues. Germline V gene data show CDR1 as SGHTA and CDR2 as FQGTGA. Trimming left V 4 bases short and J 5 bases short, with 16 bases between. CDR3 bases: TGTGCCAGCAGCTCCCCCGGGACCCTCCTAGATACGCAGTATTTT. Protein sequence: CASSSPGTLLDTQYF. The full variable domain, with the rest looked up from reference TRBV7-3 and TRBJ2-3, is GAGVSQTPSNKVTEKGKYVELRCDPISGHTALYWYRQSLGQGPEFLIYFQGTGAADDSGLPNDRFFAVRPEGSVSTLKIQRTERGDSAVYLCASSSPGTLLDTQYFGPGTRLTVL.

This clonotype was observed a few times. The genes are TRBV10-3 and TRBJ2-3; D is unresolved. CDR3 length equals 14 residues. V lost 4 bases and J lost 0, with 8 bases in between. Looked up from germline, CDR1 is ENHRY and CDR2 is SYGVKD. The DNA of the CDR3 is TGTGCCATCAGTGGGGTCACTAGCACAGATACGCAGTATTTT. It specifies CAISGVTSTDTQYF.

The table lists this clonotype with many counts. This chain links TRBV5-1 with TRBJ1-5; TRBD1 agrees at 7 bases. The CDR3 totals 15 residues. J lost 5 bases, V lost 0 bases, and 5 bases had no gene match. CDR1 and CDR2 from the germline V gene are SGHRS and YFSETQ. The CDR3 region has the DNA TGCGCCAGCAGCTTGGAGGGGGCTTATGATCAGCCCCAGCATTTT. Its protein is CASSLEGAYDQPQHF.

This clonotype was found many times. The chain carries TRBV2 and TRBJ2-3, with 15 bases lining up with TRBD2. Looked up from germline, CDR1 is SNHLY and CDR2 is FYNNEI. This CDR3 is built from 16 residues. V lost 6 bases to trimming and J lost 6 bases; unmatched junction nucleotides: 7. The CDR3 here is CASRRTSGGVRDTQYF. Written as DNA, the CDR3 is TGTGCCAGCAGGAGGACTAGCGGGGGGGTACGTGATACGCAGTATTTT.

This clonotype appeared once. CDR3 sequence (DNA): TGCGCCAGCAGCTTTGACACTAACACCGGGGAGCTGTTTTTT. It encodes CASSFDTNTGELFF. The J gene is TRBJ2-2, the V gene TRBV5-1; D is unresolved. V shed 2 bases and J shed 2 bases, with 7 bases lying between them. CDR1 SGHRS and CDR2 YFSETQ come from the germline V gene. CDR3 length: 14 amino acids.

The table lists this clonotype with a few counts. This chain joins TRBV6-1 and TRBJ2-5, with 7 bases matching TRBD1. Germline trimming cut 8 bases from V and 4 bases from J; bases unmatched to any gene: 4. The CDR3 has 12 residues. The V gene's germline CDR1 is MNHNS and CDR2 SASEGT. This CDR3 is CASADRIETQYF. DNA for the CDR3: TGTGCCAGCGCGGACAGGATAGAGACCCAGTACTTC.

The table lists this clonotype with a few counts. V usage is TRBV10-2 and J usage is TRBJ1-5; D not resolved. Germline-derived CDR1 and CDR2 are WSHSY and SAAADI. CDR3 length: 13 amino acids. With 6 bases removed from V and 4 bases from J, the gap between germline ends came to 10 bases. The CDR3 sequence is CASRAQTNQPQHF. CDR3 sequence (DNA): TGCGCCAGCAGAGCCCAGACTAATCAGCCCCAGCATTTT.

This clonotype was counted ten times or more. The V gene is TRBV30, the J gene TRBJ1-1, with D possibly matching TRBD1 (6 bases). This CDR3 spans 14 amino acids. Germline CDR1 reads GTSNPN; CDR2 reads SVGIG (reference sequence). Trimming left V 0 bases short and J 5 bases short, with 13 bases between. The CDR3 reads CAWSVHGGRTEAFF. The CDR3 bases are TGTGCCTGGAGTGTACATGGGGGGCGGACTGAAGCTTTCTTT.

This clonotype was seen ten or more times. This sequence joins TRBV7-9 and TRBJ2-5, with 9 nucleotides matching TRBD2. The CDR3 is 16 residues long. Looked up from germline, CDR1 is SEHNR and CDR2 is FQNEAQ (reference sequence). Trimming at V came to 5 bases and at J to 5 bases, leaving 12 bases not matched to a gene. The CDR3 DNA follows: TGTGCCAGCAGCCCCGGTAGCGGGGGCTCCGGGGAGACCCAGTACTTC. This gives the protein CASSPGSGGSGETQYF.

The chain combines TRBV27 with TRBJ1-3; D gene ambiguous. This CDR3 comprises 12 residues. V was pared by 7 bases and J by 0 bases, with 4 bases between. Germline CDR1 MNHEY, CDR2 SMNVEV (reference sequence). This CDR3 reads CASIDSGNTIYF. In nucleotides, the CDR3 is TGTGCCAGCATAGACTCTGGAAACACCATATATTTT.

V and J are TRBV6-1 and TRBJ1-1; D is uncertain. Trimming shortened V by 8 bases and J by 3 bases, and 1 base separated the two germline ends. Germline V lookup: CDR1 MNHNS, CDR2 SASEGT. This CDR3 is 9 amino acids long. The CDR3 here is CASDTEAFF. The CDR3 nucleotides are TGTGCCAGCGACACTGAAGCTTTCTTT.

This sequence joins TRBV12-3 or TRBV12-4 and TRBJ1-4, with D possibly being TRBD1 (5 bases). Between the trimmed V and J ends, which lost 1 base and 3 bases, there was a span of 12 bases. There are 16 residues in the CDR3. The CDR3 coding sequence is TGTGCCAGCAGTTTAGTACTCGACAGATCTAATGAAAAACTGTTTTTT. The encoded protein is CASSLVLDRSNEKLFF.

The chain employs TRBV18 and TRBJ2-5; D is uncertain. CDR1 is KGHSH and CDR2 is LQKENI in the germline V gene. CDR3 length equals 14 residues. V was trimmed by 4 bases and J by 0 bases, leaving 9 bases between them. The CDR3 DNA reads TGTGCCAGCTCACTAAAGGGCTACCAAGAGACCCAGTACTTC. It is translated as CASSLKGYQETQYF.

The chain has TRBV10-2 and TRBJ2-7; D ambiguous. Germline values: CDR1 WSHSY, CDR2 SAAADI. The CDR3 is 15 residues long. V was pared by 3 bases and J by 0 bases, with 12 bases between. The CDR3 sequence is CASSDPVDSSYEQYV. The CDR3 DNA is TGCGCCAGCAGTGATCCTGTTGATAGCTCCTACGAGCAGTACGTC.

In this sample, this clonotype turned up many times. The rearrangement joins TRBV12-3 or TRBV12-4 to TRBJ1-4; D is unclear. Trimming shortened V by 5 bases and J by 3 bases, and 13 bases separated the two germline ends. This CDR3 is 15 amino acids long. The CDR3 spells CASSPVSQPNEKLFF. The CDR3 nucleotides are TGTGCCAGCAGTCCGGTTTCGCAGCCTAATGAAAAACTGTTTTTT.

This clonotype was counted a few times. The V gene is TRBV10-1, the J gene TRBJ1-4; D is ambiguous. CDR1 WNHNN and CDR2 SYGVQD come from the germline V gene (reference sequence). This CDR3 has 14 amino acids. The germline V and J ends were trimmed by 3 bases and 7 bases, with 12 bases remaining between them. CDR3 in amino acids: CASSESGRGEKLFF. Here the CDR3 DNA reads TGCGCCAGCAGTGAAAGTGGACGTGGTGAAAAACTGTTTTTT.

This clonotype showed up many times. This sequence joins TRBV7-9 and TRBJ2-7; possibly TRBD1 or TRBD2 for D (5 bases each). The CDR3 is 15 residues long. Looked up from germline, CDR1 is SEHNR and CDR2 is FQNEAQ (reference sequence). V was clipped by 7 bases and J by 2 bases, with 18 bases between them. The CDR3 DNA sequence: TGTGCCAGCATCCCAGATCCGGGACCTACCTACGAGCAGTACGTC. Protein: CASIPDPGPTYEQYV.

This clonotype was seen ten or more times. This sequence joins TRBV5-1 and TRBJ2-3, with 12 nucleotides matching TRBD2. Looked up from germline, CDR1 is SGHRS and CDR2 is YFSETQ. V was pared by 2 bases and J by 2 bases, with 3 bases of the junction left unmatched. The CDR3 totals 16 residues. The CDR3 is CASSFGLAGYTDTQYF. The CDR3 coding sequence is TGCGCCAGCAGCTTCGGACTAGCGGGGTACACAGATACGCAGTATTTT.

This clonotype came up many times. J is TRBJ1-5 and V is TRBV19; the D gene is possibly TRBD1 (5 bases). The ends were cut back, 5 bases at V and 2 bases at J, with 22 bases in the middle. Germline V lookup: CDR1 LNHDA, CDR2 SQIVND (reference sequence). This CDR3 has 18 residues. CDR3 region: CASSGRLMGVVGNQPQHF. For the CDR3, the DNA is TGTGCCAGTAGTGGGCGACTGATGGGGGTGGTTGGCAATCAGCCCCAGCATTTT.